This T cell receptor (beta chain) was profiled in a study of blood T cell repertoires in COVID-19. Assay used: immunoSEQ multiplex PCR; TCRdb lists only in-frame clones, some missing. The sample has around 160,000 clones, approximately 83% seen once; the top ten hold over 10%. In its sample, this clone was seen once. Other nucleotide sequences in the sample specify the same CDR3. Among Cohort 3 donors, those recovered had two negative PCRs, clearance, or symptom resolution. This CDR3 has 15 amino acids. Unmatched junction bases numbered 3, after V lost 5 bases and J lost 0 bases. Germline V gives CDR1 LNHNV, CDR2 YYDKDF (reference sequence).

This receptor was obtained from a woman between 55 and 75 years old who had recovered from COVID-19. The specimen was PBMCs or T cells enriched from blood (not recorded which). The V call is TRBV15, the J call TRBJ1-5, with 8 bases that match TRBD1. CDR3 region: CATSRDRGSNQPQHF. The CDR3 nucleotides read TGTGCCACCAGCCGCGACAGGGGTAGCAATCAGCCCCAGCATTTT.